This record concerns one TCR beta chain sequence. What it binds is unknown. This sample is part of a study of T-cell reconstitution after alpha-beta-depleted transplantation in children. Overall study findings and caveats: By about two months after transplant, alpha-beta T cells reportedly arose from several hundred graft clones that had expanded. Among T cells one year after transplant, newly produced cells accounted for most counts and diversity. For some patients, TCRbeta diversity was high at day 60 because of recipient T cells and thymic progenitors that survived.

Preparation of the TCRbeta library used unique molecular identifiers. One entry per CDR3 protein results from TCRdb running MiXCR on the PCR reads. The data hold fewer than 150,000 distinct CDR3 sequences, with around 9.8% observed a single time. Trimming pared 0 bases from V and 7 bases from J, leaving 15 bases between. Germline CDR1 is DFQATT and CDR2 is SNEGSKA (reference sequence). The CDR3 contains 14 residues. The rearrangement uses TRBV20-1 and TRBJ1-2; D perhaps matches TRBD1 (5 bases). The sequence was obtained from a girl under three years old who had a stem cell transplant for combined immunodeficiency, so the T cells may come from the graft donor. The source material was PBMCs, mostly from graft donor cells, sampled 180 days after TCRalphabeta/CD19-depleted stem cell transplant. The CDR3 region is CSARDPAWGVGYTF. The CDR3 nucleotides read TGCAGTGCTAGAGATCCAGCCTGGGGGGTTGGCTACACCTTC.